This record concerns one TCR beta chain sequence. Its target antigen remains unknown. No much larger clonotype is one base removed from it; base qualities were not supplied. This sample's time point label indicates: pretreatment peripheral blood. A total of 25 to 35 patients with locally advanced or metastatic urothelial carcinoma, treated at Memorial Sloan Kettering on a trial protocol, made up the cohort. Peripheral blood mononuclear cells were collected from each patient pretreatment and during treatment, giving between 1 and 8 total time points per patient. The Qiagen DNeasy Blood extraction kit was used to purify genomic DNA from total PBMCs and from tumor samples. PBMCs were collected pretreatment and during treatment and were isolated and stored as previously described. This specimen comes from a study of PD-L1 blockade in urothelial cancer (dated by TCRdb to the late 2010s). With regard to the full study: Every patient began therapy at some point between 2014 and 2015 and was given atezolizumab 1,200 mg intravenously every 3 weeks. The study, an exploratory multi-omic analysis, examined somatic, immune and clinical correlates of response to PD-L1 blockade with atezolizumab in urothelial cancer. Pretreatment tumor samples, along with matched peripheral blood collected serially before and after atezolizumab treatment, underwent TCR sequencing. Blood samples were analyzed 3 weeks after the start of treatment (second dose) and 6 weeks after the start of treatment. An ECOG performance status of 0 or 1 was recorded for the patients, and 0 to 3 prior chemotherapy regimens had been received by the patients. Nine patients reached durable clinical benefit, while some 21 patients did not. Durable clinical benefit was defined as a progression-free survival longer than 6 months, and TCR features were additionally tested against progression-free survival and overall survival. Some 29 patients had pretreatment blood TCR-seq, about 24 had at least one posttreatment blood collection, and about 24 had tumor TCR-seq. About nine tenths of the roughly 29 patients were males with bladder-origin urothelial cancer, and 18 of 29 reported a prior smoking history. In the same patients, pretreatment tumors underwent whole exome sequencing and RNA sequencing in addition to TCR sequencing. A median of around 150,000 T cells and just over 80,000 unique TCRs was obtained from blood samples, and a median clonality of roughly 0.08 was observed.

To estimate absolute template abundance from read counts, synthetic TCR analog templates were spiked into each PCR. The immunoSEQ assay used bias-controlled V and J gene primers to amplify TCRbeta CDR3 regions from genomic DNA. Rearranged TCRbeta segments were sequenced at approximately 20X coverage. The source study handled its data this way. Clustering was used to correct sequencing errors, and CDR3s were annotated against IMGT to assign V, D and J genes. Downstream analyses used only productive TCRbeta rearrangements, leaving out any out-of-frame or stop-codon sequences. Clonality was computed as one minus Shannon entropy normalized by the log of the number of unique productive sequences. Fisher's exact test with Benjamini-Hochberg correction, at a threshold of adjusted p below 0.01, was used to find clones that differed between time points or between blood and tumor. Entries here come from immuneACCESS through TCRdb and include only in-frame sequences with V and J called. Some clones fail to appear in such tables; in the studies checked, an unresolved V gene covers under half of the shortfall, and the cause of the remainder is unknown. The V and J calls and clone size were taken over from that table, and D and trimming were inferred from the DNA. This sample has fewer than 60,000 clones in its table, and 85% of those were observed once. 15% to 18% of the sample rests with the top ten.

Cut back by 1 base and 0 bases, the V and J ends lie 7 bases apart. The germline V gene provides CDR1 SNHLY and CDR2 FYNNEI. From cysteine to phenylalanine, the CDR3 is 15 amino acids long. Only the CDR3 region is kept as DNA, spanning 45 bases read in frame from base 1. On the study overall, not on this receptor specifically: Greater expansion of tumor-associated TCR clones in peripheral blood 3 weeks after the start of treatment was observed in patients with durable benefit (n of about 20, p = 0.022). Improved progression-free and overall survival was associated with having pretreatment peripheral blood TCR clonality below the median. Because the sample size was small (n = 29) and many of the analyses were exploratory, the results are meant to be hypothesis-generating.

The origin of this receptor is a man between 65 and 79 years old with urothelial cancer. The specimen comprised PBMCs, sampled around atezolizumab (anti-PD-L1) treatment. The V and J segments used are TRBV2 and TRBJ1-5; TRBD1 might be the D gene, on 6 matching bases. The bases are TGTGCCAGCAGTGAAGGGGGACATAGCAATCAGCCCCAGCATTTT. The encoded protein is CASSEGGHSNQPQHF.